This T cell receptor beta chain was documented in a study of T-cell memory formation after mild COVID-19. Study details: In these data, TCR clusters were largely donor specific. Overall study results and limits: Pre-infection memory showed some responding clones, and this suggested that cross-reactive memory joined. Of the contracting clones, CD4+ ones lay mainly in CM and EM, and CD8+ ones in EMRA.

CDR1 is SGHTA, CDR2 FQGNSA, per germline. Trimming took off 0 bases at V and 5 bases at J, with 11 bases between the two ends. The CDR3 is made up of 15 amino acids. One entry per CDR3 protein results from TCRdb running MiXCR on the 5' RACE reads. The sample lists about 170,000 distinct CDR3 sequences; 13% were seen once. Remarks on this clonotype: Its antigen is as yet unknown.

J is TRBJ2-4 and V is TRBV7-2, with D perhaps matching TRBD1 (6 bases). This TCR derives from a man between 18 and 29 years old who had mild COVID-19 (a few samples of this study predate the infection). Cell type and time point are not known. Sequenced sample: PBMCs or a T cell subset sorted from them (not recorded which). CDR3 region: CASSLAWGPQNIQYF. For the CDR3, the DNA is TGTGCCAGCAGCTTAGCTTGGGGGCCTCAAAACATTCAGTACTTC.